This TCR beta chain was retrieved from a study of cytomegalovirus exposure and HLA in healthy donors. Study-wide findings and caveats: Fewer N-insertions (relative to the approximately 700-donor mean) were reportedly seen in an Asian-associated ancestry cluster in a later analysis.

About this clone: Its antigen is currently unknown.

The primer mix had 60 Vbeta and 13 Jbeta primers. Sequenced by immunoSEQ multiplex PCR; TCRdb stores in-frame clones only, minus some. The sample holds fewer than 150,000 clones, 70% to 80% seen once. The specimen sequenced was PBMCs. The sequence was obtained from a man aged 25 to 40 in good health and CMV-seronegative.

The CDR3 reads CASSTGTHNRETQYF. The CDR3 coding sequence is TGTGCCAGCAGCACCGGGACTCACAACCGGGAGACCCAGTACTTC. V is TRBV7-6 and J is TRBJ2-5; D may be TRBD2 (6 bases). The ends were cut back, 5 bases at V and 5 bases at J, with 18 bases in the middle. This CDR3 is 15 amino acids long. Per the germline V gene, CDR1 is SGHVS and CDR2 is FNYEAQ.